Described below is a single TCR beta chain sequence and its context. This sample is drawn from a study of blood T cell repertoires in COVID-19. About the research overall: PBMCs, B-cell-depleted T cells, or T cells were the source of the cDNA or gDNA that made up the material.

Per the original data handling: Estimation of nucleated cell counts was performed using reference gene primer amplification. TCRdb's copy holds only in-frame clones and misses some; the assay was immunoSEQ multiplex PCR. The V and J calls and clone size come from that table; D and trimming were worked out from the DNA. The table has about 110,000 clones, 80% to 90% seen once. The germline V gene encodes CDR1 SGHTA and CDR2 FQGNSA. The CDR3 sequence is 14 residues long. With 1 base removed from V and 2 bases from J, the gap between germline ends came to 9 bases. V is TRBV7-2 and J is TRBJ2-7; perhaps TRBD1 as D (5 bases). The source material was peripheral blood. The origin of this receptor is a human donor in a cohort sampled during active COVID-19. The CDR3: CASSLEGHTYEQYF. DNA of the CDR3: TGTGCCAGCAGCTTAGAAGGACACACCTACGAGCAGTACTTC.